This entry features one TCR beta chain sequence. Its antigen is unidentified. This sample is part of a study of siplizumab effects on memory and regulatory T cells. Findings and limits, study-wide: Naive T cells seemed more diverse than memory cells and seemed major alloresponse contributors.

Some clones are missing from TCRdb's copy, which holds only in-frame ones; the method was immunoSEQ multiplex PCR. The sample gives some 73,000 clones, 93% of which show up once; around 5% is in the top ten. The sequence derives from a human donor in good health. Sequences were obtained from CD8+ T cells sorted from blood.

CDR3 sequence reads: CASSPTSGATYEQYF. The CDR3 nucleotides read TGTGCCAGCAGTCCGACTAGCGGGGCTACCTACGAGCAGTACTTC. This chain uses TRBV6-5 with TRBJ2-7, with 11 bases matching TRBD2. The CDR3 sequence is 15 residues long. Losses at the gene ends were 5 bases for V and 2 bases for J; bases not matched to a gene: 5. Germline V gene lookup returns CDR1 MNHEY and CDR2 SVGAGI.